This passage covers 9 T cell receptor beta chains from one sample sequenced in a study of T-cell reconstitution after alpha-beta-depleted transplantation in children. For TCRbeta, the library was prepared with unique molecular identifiers. MiXCR, applied by TCRdb to the PCR reads, yields one record per CDR3 protein. The table records about 640,000 distinct CDR3 sequences, about an eighth of them present only once. Material: PBMCs, mostly from graft donor cells, obtained 360 days after TCRalphabeta/CD19-depleted stem cell transplant. These receptors were taken from a male patient younger than 18 who had a stem cell transplant for acute myeloid leukemia, so the T cells may come from the graft donor.

Points on this clonotype: Because the CDR3's place on the DNA is in doubt, the DNA is left out and the CDR3 is given as listed by TCRdb. The J gene is TRBJ2-1, the V gene TRBV7-9; TRBD1, the D gene given by the table, was not confirmed from the DNA. Germline V gene sequence: CDR1 SEHNR, CDR2 FQNEAQ (reference sequence). Inclusive of both ends, the CDR3 amounts to 13 amino acids. The CDR3 spells CASSPSGRDREFF.

This clonotype occurred many times. The chain is built from TRBV5-1 and TRBJ2-7; 14 bases are shared with TRBD2. The junction had 3 bases not matched to a gene; V was cut back by 3 bases and J by 4 bases. The length of the CDR3 is 15 residues. CDR1 and CDR2 from the germline V gene are SGHRS and YFSETQ. CDR3 coding DNA: TGCGCCAGCAGCTACGGGACTAGCGGGAGATACGAGCAGTACTTC. This gives the protein CASSYGTSGRYEQYF.

This clonotype came up a few times. The chain has TRBV20-1 and TRBJ2-7, with a possible D match to TRBD1 (6 bases). The CDR3 sequence is 13 residues long. Germline V CDR1 and CDR2: DFQATT, SNEGSKA (reference sequence). Trimming left V 3 bases short and J 1 base short, with 10 bases between. CDR3 DNA: TGCAGTGCTAGGCACAGGGCATCCTACGAGCAGTACTTC. Residues: CSARHRASYEQYF.

Worth noting for this clonotype: One junction end disagrees with the germline gene, perhaps due to a read error. The chain has TRBV4-1 and TRBJ2-3; a weak D match, TRBD1 (6 bases). Germline lookup yields CDR1 MGHRA and CDR2 YSYEKL. There are 14 residues in the CDR3. Here the CDR3 reads CASSPIQGTYTQYF. The CDR3 DNA follows: TGCGCCAGCAGCCCGATACAGGGCACATATACGCAGTATTTT.

The J gene is TRBJ2-3, the V gene TRBV12-3 or TRBV12-4; 9 bases fit TRBD2. After removal of 6 bases from V and 1 base from J, the junction contained 8 bases not matched to a gene. This CDR3 has 16 amino acids. DNA of the CDR3: TGTGCCAGCAGGCGCCTAGCGGGGAGGGGCACAGATACGCAGTATTTT. Amino acids: CASRRLAGRGTDTQYF.

This clonotype was detected ten times or more. The rearrangement uses TRBV3-1 and TRBJ2-1; a weak D match, TRBD2 (6 bases). This CDR3 region has 16 residues. V was pared by 1 base and J by 5 bases, with 15 bases between. The germline CDR1 and CDR2 sequences are LGHDT and YNNKEL (reference sequence). The DNA of the CDR3 is TGTGCCAGCAGCCAAGCCCTCGGGGACTTGGACAATGAGCAGTTCTTC. Encoded protein: CASSQALGDLDNEQFF.

This chain uses TRBV28 with TRBJ2-7; 8 bases fit TRBD2. This CDR3 has 15 residues. Trimming took 7 bases from V and 3 from J; bases not matched to a gene: 11. Per the germline V gene, CDR1 is MDHEN and CDR2 is SYDVKM. The CDR3 nucleotides read TGTGCCAGCACCTCAGTTAGCGGGACCATCTACGAGCAGTACTTC. It translates to CASTSVSGTIYEQYF.

The V gene is TRBV7-2, the J gene TRBJ2-7; 13 nucleotides agree with TRBD2. With V trimmed by 5 bases and J by 7 bases, 8 bases remained unmatched. The germline CDR1 and CDR2 sequences are SGHTA and FQGNSA. The length of the CDR3 is 15 residues. The CDR3 is CASSPGLAGVGEQYF. For the CDR3, the DNA is TGTGCCAGCAGCCCCGGACTAGCGGGGGTGGGGGAGCAGTACTTC.

In this sample, this clonotype turned up many times. The rearrangement uses TRBV6-2 or TRBV6-3 and TRBJ2-2, with TRBD1 matching over 8 bases. Losses at the gene ends were 2 bases for V and 3 bases for J; bases not matched to a gene: 8. Germline assignment: CDR1 MNHEY and CDR2 SVGEGT. The CDR3 loop spans 17 amino acids. CDR3 sequence: CASSYRDRGLHTGELFF. The CDR3 DNA follows: TGTGCCAGCAGTTACCGCGACAGGGGATTACACACCGGGGAGCTGTTTTTT.